The 23 T cell receptor beta chains listed next were all sequenced from one sample in a study of shared clonotypes between healthy human individuals. Clones were read by immunoSEQ multiplex PCR, and TCRdb kept only the in-frame ones, dropping some. This sample has approximately 2.3 million clones, with more than 85% found just once. Source material: naive CD4+ T cells from PBMCs. The subset here: CD45RA+ positively selected. All receptors derive from a man younger than 35 in good health. Some clones in this sample may be carry-over from other donors' samples.

Here the CDR3 reads CASSDRRLEGTGELFF. CDR3 in DNA: TGTGCCAGCAGTGACCGGCGACTAGAAGGTACCGGGGAGCTGTTTTTT. The V and J genes are TRBV25-1 and TRBJ2-2, with D possibly matching TRBD2 (6 bases). CDR3 length equals 16 residues. From germline, CDR1 is MGHDK and CDR2 SYGVNS. The V end lost 3 bases, the J end lost 5 bases, and 16 bases lay between the germline ends.

Concerning this clone itself: Additional DNA sequences in this sample encode the identical CDR3. V usage is TRBV5-1 and J usage is TRBJ2-1; 15 bases align to TRBD2. Germline V CDR1 and CDR2: SGHRS, YFSETQ. V was clipped by 4 bases and J by 8 bases; unmatched bases: 4. The CDR3 is 15 amino acids. CDR3 sequence reads: CASSPGLAGGDEQFF. In DNA, the CDR3 is TGCGCCAGCAGCCCGGGACTAGCGGGAGGAGATGAGCAGTTCTTC.

The V call is TRBV18, the J call TRBJ2-1; possible D gene TRBD2, 6 bases. Trimming removed 3 bases from V and 3 bases from J, with 12 bases in between. This CDR3 spans 15 amino acids. The germline V gene encodes CDR1 KGHSH and CDR2 LQKENI. DNA of the CDR3: TGTGCCAGCTCACCGAACGACGGGGGCTACAATGAGCAGTTCTTC. Its protein is CASSPNDGGYNEQFF.

The chain couples TRBV28 to TRBJ2-3; D is unresolved. Trimming shortened V by 8 bases and J by 8 bases, and 17 bases separated the two germline ends. CDR3 length: 13 amino acids. From germline, CDR1 is MDHEN and CDR2 SYDVKM. For the CDR3, the DNA is TGTGCCAGCGTTGAGAGTCTAAAGGCTACGCAGTATTTT. Translation gives CASVESLKATQYF. The variable domain in full, with the rest retrieved from reference TRBV28 and TRBJ2-3, is DVKVTQSSRYLVKRTGEKVFLECVQDMDHENMFWYRQDPGLGLRLIYFSYDVKMKEKGDIPEGYSVSREKKERFSLILESASTNQTSMYLCASVESLKATQYFGPGTRLTVL.

V usage is TRBV5-1 and J usage is TRBJ2-5; possibly TRBD2 for D (5 bases). Germline CDR1 reads SGHRS; CDR2 reads YFSETQ. Trimming removed 1 base at V and 4 bases at J, with 11 bases between. The CDR3 contains 14 residues. The CDR3 DNA reads TGCGCCAGCAGCTTGATTTTGGGAGCAGAGACCCAGTACTTC. As protein: CASSLILGAETQYF.

This clone appeared once. Here the CDR3 reads CASSQQGQYSGNTIYF. CDR3 DNA sequence: TGTGCCAGCAGTCAACAGGGGCAGTACTCTGGAAACACCATATATTTT. The rearrangement uses TRBV28 and TRBJ1-3; 7 bases agree with TRBD1. CDR1 and CDR2 (germline): MDHEN, SYDVKM. The CDR3 loop spans 16 amino acids. V gave up 5 bases and J gave up 0 bases; unmatched junction bases: 7.

The genes are TRBV5-1 and TRBJ2-2; tentative D call: TRBD1 (6 bases). The CDR3 totals 15 residues. Germline CDR1 is SGHRS and CDR2 is YFSETQ. Trimming cost V 3 bases and J 1 base, with 10 bases left between them. DNA for the CDR3: TGCGCCAGCAGCTCGAGGACAGAGAACACCGGGGAGCTGTTTTTT. It yields the protein CASSSRTENTGELFF.

The chain joins TRBV28 to TRBJ2-7, with TRBD2 matching 9 bases. V trimming: 8 bases; J trimming: 4 bases; junction bases outside the gene matches: 9. CDR3 length: 14 amino acids. Germline V CDR1 and CDR2: MDHEN, SYDVKM. CDR3 sequence: CASGGSGSKYEQYF. The CDR3, as DNA: TGTGCCAGCGGGGGTAGCGGGAGTAAGTACGAGCAGTACTTC. Drawing the rest from reference TRBV28 and TRBJ2-7, the complete variable domain is DVKVTQSSRYLVKRTGEKVFLECVQDMDHENMFWYRQDPGLGLRLIYFSYDVKMKEKGDIPEGYSVSREKKERFSLILESASTNQTSMYLCASGGSGSKYEQYFGPGTRLTVT.

The chain joins TRBV27 to TRBJ2-2, with D perhaps TRBD2 (6 bases). There are 14 residues in the CDR3. Germline V gives CDR1 MNHEY, CDR2 SMNVEV (reference sequence). The V and J ends lost 5 bases and 5 bases respectively, with 12 bases between them. The CDR3 region is CASSLMRGTGELFF. The CDR3 bases are TGTGCCAGCAGTCTGATGCGGGGTACCGGGGAGCTGTTTTTT.

The chain recombines TRBV7-6 with TRBJ2-7; 9 nucleotides align to TRBD1. The CDR3 length is 15 residues. Germline-derived CDR1 and CDR2 are SGHVS and FNYEAQ. V gave up 5 bases and J gave up 5 bases; unmatched junction bases: 10. CDR3 amino acids: CASSPQGTGNHEQYF. CDR3 bases: TGTGCCAGCAGCCCCCAGGGGACAGGGAACCACGAGCAGTACTTC.

J is TRBJ1-3 and V is TRBV7-3; the match to TRBD1 covers 7 bases. In germline, CDR1 is SGHTA, CDR2 FQGTGA. The CDR3 consists of 17 residues. Trimming took 5 bases from V and 0 from J; bases not matched to a gene: 10. CDR3 coding DNA: TGTGCCAGCAGCCGGCGACAGGGAAAAAACTCTGGAAACACCATATATTTT. Translation: CASSRRQGKNSGNTIYF.

This clone was seen only once. The rearrangement uses TRBV14 and TRBJ1-3, with TRBD1 as a possible D gene (5 bases). The CDR3 runs 16 residues. CDR1 is SGHDN and CDR2 is FVKESK in the germline V gene. Trimming took 4 bases from V and 0 from J, leaving 13 bases between them. CDR3 in amino acids: CASSPGRAASGNTIYF. CDR3 nucleotides: TGTGCCAGCAGCCCGGGACGGGCCGCCTCTGGAAACACCATATATTTT. Looking up the rest from reference TRBV14 and TRBJ1-3 gives the full variable domain: EAGVTQFPSHSVIEKGQTVTLRCDPISGHDNLYWYRRVMGKEIKFLLHFVKESKQDESGMPNNRFLAERTGGTYSTLKVQPAELEDSGVYFCASSPGRAASGNTIYFGEGSWLTVV.

The rearrangement uses TRBV6-1 and TRBJ2-3; perhaps TRBD2 as D (5 bases). The CDR3 spans 14 residues. V was trimmed by 10 bases and J by 3 bases, leaving 17 bases between them. CDR1 is MNHNS and CDR2 is SASEGT in the germline V gene. CDR3: CATEVGAGTDTQYF. In nucleotides, the CDR3 is TGTGCCACGGAGGTCGGAGCCGGGACAGATACGCAGTATTTT.

The V and J genes are TRBV4-1 and TRBJ1-6, with D maybe TRBD1 (6 bases). Germline CDR1 is MGHRA and CDR2 is YSYEKL. CDR3 length equals 14 residues. Trimming removed 4 bases at V and 8 bases at J, with 12 bases between. The CDR3 protein is CASSPGQRDSPLHF. The CDR3 DNA reads TGCGCCAGCAGCCCAGGACAGCGGGATTCACCCCTCCACTTT.

This rearrangement joins TRBV4-1 to TRBJ1-4; 7 bases agree with TRBD1. V was pared by 3 bases and J by 3 bases, with 4 bases of the junction left unmatched. This CDR3 has 15 residues. The germline gives CDR1 MGHRA, CDR2 YSYEKL. CDR3 nucleotides: TGCGCCAGCAGCCAGACAGGGCTGGCTAATGAAAAACTGTTTTTT. Its translation is CASSQTGLANEKLFF.

The table lists this clone with a count of one. The chain combines TRBV20-1 with TRBJ2-3; no reliable D call. The CDR3 totals 11 residues. Trimming pared 6 bases from V and 6 bases from J, leaving 10 bases between. CDR1 is DFQATT and CDR2 is SNEGSKA in the germline V gene (reference sequence). CDR3 sequence reads: CSAILWDTQYF. The CDR3 DNA is TGCAGTGCCATACTCTGGGATACGCAGTATTTT.

The chain has TRBV13 and TRBJ2-3, with 10 positions matching TRBD2. Germline V gene lookup returns CDR1 PRHDT and CDR2 FYEKMQ (reference sequence). There are 17 residues in the CDR3. J gave up 10 bases and V 0 bases, and 13 bases lay outside the gene matches. CDR3 protein: CASSLGRGLAGVGAQYF. CDR3 sequence (DNA): TGTGCCAGCAGCTTAGGTCGGGGGCTAGCGGGAGTAGGGGCGCAGTATTTT.

This chain links TRBV5-6 with TRBJ1-5, with a weak D call TRBD1 (5 bases). This CDR3 comprises 18 residues. Trimming left V 9 bases short and J 0 bases short, with 25 bases between. Germline assignment: CDR1 SGHDT and CDR2 YYEEEE. The CDR3 loop is CATRQPGGSPFSNQPQHF. CDR3 sequence (DNA): TGTGCCACCAGACAGCCCGGGGGATCCCCGTTTAGCAATCAGCCCCAGCATTTT.

The J gene is TRBJ1-2, the V gene TRBV10-3, with TRBD1 matching over 9 bases. In germline, CDR1 is ENHRY, CDR2 SYGVKD. The CDR3 sequence is 12 residues long. Unmatched junction bases numbered 5, after V lost 7 bases and J lost 8 bases. CDR3 loop: CAIKDRGTGYTF. The CDR3 bases are TGTGCCATCAAGGACAGGGGCACCGGCTACACCTTC.

This clone was counted a single time. This sequence joins TRBV7-2 and TRBJ2-5, with no clear D. Trimming removed 3 bases from V and 2 bases from J, with 13 bases in between. This CDR3 is 15 amino acids long. Germline V lookup: CDR1 SGHTA, CDR2 FQGNSA. The CDR3 coding sequence is TGTGCCAGCAGCTTTAGACCCGGACCGCAAGAGACCCAGTACTTC. Its translation is CASSFRPGPQETQYF. Together with reference TRBV7-2 and TRBJ2-5, the CDR3 gives the full variable domain: GAGVSQSPSNKVTEKGKDVELRCDPISGHTALYWYRQSLGQGLEFLIYFQGNSAPDKSGLPSDRFSAERTGGSVSTLTIQRTQQEDSAVYLCASSFRPGPQETQYFGPGTRLLVL.

This clone has just one count. CDR3 nucleotide sequence: TGTGCCAGCACCGAGACAGCTTACGAGCAGTACTTC. Translated, it gives CASTETAYEQYF. V and J are TRBV28 and TRBJ2-7; D may be TRBD1 (5 bases). Germline V gives CDR1 MDHEN, CDR2 SYDVKM. The CDR3 spans 12 residues. V dropped 7 bases and J dropped 4 bases, with 11 bases sitting between them.

This chain uses TRBV6-6 with TRBJ1-4, with D unclear. V was shortened by 6 bases and J by 7 bases, with 12 bases between the two germline ends. Germline V gene data show CDR1 as MNHNY and CDR2 as SVGAGI (reference sequence). The CDR3 runs 13 residues. CDR3 amino acids: CASSRPVFEKLFF. The CDR3, as DNA: TGTGCCAGCAGCCGCCCGGTTTTTGAAAAACTGTTTTTT.

The chain uses TRBV7-2 and TRBJ2-3; 13 bases align to TRBD2. There are 15 residues in the CDR3. CDR1 is SGHTA, CDR2 FQGNSA, per germline. V trimming: 1 base; J trimming: 9 bases; junction bases outside the gene matches: 4. The CDR3 DNA sequence: TGTGCCAGCAGCTTAGAACTAGCGGGAGGGCCAACGCAGTATTTT. Protein: CASSLELAGGPTQYF.